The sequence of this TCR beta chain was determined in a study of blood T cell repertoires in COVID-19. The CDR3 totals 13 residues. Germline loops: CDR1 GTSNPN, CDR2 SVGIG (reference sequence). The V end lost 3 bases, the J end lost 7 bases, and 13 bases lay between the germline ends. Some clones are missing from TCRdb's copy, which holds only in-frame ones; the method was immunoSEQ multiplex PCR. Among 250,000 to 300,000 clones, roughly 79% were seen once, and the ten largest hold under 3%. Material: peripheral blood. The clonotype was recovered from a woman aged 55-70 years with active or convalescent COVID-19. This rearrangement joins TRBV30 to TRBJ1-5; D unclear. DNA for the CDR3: TGTGCCTGGAGCCTCCAAGACAACCAGCCCCAGCATTTT. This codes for CAWSLQDNQPQHF.